This T cell receptor (beta chain) was captured in a study of Ad26.COV2.S vaccination and SARS-CoV-2 variants. With respect to this clone: Its antigen is currently unknown. The junction differs from germline at one of its ends, possibly a read error.

Here immunoSEQ multiplex PCR was the method, and the copy in TCRdb shows in-frame clones only, minus some. The table includes about 320,000 clones, around four fifths detected once. The CDR3 spans 10 residues. Broader study findings: While placebo recipients had lower spike-specific TCR breadth, vaccine recipients had more.

Treatment given: 19 received Ad26.COV2.S at low or high dose, single or two shots; 5 received placebo; per-sample allocation not given. Collection of the samples took place on day 63 after the first injection of vaccine or placebo. The sequence came from a person aged 18-60 years who received the Ad26.COV2.S COVID-19 vaccine or a placebo. This chain joins TRBV5-3 and TRBJ1-2; D gene unclear. TRBV5-3 is an open reading frame whose function is uncertain. Source: peripheral blood, taken in a trial of Ad26.COV2.S vaccine versus placebo. The CDR3: CARSSPGVGF. In nucleotides, the CDR3 is TGTGCCAGAAGCTCTCCTGGCGTAGGCTTC.